The sequence of this TCR beta chain was determined in a study of blood T cells in healthy people across ages. Study details: Template switching picked up about one barcoded beta molecule for each two T cells. Findings and caveats of the study: Age brought a roughly linear fall in TCR beta diversity measured per million T cells.

This clonotype has a handful of counts. Its antigen is not known. A second PCR, run for roughly 7 to 11 cycles, used a sample-barcoded 5' primer plus a J-beta primer mix. One entry per CDR3 protein, called by TCRdb with MiXCR from the 5' RACE reads. The top ten hold roughly 14% of the sample, which has over 950,000 distinct CDR3 sequences, 30% to 40% seen once. Healthy Russian Caucasian donors spanned ages about 6 to 95 years. Isolating PBMCs gave at least 6.5 million of these cells per sample. The CDR3 totals 14 residues. Trimming pared 1 base from V and 6 bases from J, leaving 10 bases between. Germline values: CDR1 LGHDT, CDR2 YNNKEL (reference sequence).

The source of this sequence is a man aged 18 to 35 in good health. The sample comprised blood. This rearrangement joins TRBV3-1 to TRBJ1-5; D remains ambiguous. DNA of the CDR3: TGTGCCAGCAGCCAAGGTGGGAATGGTCAGCCCCAGCATTTT. This translates into CASSQGGNGQPQHF.